The 5 T cell receptor beta chains reported below all come from one sample, sequenced in a study of T-cell reconstitution after alpha-beta-depleted transplantation in children. Molecular barcoding with unique molecular identifiers was used for the TCRbeta library. TCRdb re-called the PCR reads through MiXCR, storing one row per CDR3 protein. The repertoire includes about 460,000 distinct CDR3 sequences, approximately 10% of them detected once, and around 2.2% sits in the top ten. This sample comprised PBMCs, obtained before TCRalphabeta/CD19-depleted stem cell transplant. These TCRs come from a child aged 2 to 15 with inherited bone marrow failure, due to receive a stem cell transplant.

This clonotype was picked up a small number of times. The gene calls are TRBV28 and TRBJ2-7; a possible D gene is TRBD1 (5 bases). Germline assignment: CDR1 MDHEN and CDR2 SYDVKM. Trimming stripped 6 bases from V and 0 bases from J, with 18 bases between. This CDR3 contains 16 residues. This chain's CDR3 is CASSFEVGLPSYEQYF. The CDR3, as DNA: TGTGCCAGCAGCTTTGAGGTGGGGCTACCCTCCTACGAGCAGTACTTC.

This clonotype has at least ten counts. The chain combines TRBV30 with TRBJ1-3; 7 bases map to TRBD1. CDR3 size: 15 residues. V dropped 3 bases and J dropped 0; count of bases not matched to a gene: 5. CDR1 is GTSNPN and CDR2 is SVGIG in the germline V gene (reference sequence). The CDR3 loop reads CAWRRDRVSGNTIYF. The DNA of the CDR3 is TGTGCCTGGAGGAGAGACAGGGTCTCTGGAAACACCATATATTTT.

This clonotype was recorded at least ten times. V is TRBV9 and J is TRBJ2-1, with 15 bases matching TRBD2. Germline CDR1 SGDLS, CDR2 YYNGEE. The V and J ends lost 0 bases and 9 bases, in that order; junction bases with no gene match: 4. The CDR3 is 16 amino acids. CDR3: CASSVAGLAGGGEQFF. The CDR3 DNA is TGTGCCAGCAGCGTAGCTGGACTAGCGGGAGGGGGTGAGCAGTTCTTC.

Many counts were recorded for this clonotype. The chain uses TRBV7-2 and TRBJ2-3; D gene unclear. The CDR3 sequence is 13 residues long. V was cut by 7 bases and J by 1 base, with 9 bases left in between. CDR1 and CDR2 (germline): SGHTA, FQGNSA. The CDR3 spells CASNRHRTDTQYF. In DNA, the CDR3 is TGTGCCAGCAACCGACACCGCACAGATACGCAGTATTTT. Using reference TRBV7-2 and TRBJ2-3 for the parts outside the CDR3, the full variable domain is GAGVSQSPSNKVTEKGKDVELRCDPISGHTALYWYRQSLGQGLEFLIYFQGNSAPDKSGLPSDRFSAERTGGSVSTLTIQRTQQEDSAVYLCASNRHRTDTQYFGPGTRLTVL.

V gene TRBV19 combines with J gene TRBJ1-1; perhaps TRBD1 as D (5 bases). Germline V gives CDR1 LNHDA, CDR2 SQIVND (reference sequence). Trimming removed 9 bases from V and 0 bases from J, with 17 bases in between. The CDR3 extends over 15 amino acids. CDR3 protein: CASALGQGMNTEAFF. The DNA of the CDR3 is TGTGCCAGCGCACTTGGGCAGGGTATGAACACTGAAGCTTTCTTT.